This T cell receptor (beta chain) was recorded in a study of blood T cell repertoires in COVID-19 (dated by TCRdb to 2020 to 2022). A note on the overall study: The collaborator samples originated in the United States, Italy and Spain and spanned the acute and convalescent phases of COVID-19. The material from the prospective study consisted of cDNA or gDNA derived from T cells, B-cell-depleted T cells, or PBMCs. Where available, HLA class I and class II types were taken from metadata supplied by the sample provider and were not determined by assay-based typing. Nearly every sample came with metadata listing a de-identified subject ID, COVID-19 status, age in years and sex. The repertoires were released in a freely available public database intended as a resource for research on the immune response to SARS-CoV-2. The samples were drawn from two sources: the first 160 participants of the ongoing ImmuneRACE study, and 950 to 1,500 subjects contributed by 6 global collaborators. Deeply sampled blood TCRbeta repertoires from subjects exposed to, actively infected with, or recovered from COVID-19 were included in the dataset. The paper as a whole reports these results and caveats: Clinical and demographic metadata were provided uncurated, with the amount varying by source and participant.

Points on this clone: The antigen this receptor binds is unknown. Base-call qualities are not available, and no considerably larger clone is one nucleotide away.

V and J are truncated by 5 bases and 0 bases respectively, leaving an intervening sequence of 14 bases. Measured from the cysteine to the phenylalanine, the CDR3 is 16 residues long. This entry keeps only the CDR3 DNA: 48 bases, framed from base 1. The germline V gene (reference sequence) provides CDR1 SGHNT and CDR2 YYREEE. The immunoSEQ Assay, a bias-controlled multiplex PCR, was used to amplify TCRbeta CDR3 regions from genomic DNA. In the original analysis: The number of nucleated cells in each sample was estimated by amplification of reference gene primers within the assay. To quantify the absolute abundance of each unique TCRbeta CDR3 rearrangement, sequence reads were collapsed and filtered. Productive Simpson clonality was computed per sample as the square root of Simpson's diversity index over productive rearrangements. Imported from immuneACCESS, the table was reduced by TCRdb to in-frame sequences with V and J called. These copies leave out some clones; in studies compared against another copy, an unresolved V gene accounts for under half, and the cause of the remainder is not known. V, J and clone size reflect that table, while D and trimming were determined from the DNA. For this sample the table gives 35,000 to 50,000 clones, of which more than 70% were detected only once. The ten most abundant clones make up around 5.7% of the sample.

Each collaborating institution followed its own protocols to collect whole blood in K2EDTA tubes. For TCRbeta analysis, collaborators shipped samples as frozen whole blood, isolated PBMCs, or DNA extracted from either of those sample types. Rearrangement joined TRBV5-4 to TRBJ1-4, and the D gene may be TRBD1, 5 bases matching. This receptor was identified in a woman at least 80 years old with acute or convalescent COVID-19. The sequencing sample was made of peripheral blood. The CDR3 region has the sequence CASSYGGTATNEKLFF. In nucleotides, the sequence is TGTGCCAGCAGTTATGGGGGGACTGCAACTAATGAAAAACTGTTTTTT.